The rows below give T cell receptor beta chains drawn from one sample of a study of T-cell reconstitution after alpha-beta-depleted transplantation in children. TCRdb re-analysed the PCR reads in MiXCR, keeping a single row per CDR3 protein. This table has some 550,000 distinct CDR3 sequences, 23% appearing once. Here the sequenced sample was PBMCs, mostly from graft donor cells, taken 360 days after TCRalphabeta/CD19-depleted stem cell transplant. These receptors were collected from a boy in the first two years of life who had a stem cell transplant for acute myeloid leukemia, so the T cells may come from the graft donor. Both conserved end residues are part of each CDR3.

V	J	CDR3
TRBV20-1	TRBJ2-2	CSARENSVSTGELFF
TRBV12-3/TRBV12-4	TRBJ2-6	CASSGDRSLPGANVLTF
TRBV6-5	TRBJ1-1	CASSYSISYTEAFF
TRBV29-1	TRBJ2-1	CSSHGAPSYNEQFF
TRBV5-1	TRBJ2-5	CASSLGGQQETQYF
TRBV6-5	TRBJ2-3	CASSYSGGDTQYF
TRBV29-1	TRBJ1-1	CSVEWGRWIGDPRNTEAFF
TRBV12-5	TRBJ1-2	CASGPLEWVTF
TRBV6-6	TRBJ2-3	CASQGKADTQYF
TRBV18	TRBJ2-5	CASSPLPWGQGQETQYF
TRBV20-1	TRBJ2-6	CSAVSGANVLTF
TRBV20-1	TRBJ1-2	CSARGQGREYGYTF